The T cell receptor (beta chain) under discussion was sequenced for a study of OX40 agonist ivuxolimab in advanced cancers. The ends were cut back, 0 bases at V and 2 bases at J, with 10 bases in the middle. From germline, CDR1 is SGHRS and CDR2 YFSETQ. The length of the CDR3 is 15 residues. Points from the study as a whole: Also present in some nonresponders was a low level of normalized T-cell clonal expansion. Antigen specificity of clonally expanded peripheral T cells was not established.

Details on this clone: Its antigen is not known.

The cohort excluded patients with autoimmune disease history or systemic immunosuppression. Blood specimens came from baseline, cycle 4 day 1, and cycle 7 day 1. Sequenced by immunoSEQ multiplex PCR; TCRdb stores in-frame clones only, minus some. This sample carries tens of thousands of clones, about 87% of them seen once, and the ten largest clones take around 0.97%. The clonotype originates from an adult with an advanced solid tumor such as melanoma, head and neck, liver or kidney cancer. This specimen was CD4+ or CD8+ T cells sorted from blood, taken in a trial of the OX40 agonist ivuxolimab. The chain is built from TRBV5-1 and TRBJ2-3, with D possibly called TRBD1 or TRBD2 (5 bases each). CDR3 amino acids: CASSLGDGFTDTQYF. In DNA, the CDR3 is TGCGCCAGCAGCTTGGGGGACGGATTCACAGATACGCAGTATTTT.